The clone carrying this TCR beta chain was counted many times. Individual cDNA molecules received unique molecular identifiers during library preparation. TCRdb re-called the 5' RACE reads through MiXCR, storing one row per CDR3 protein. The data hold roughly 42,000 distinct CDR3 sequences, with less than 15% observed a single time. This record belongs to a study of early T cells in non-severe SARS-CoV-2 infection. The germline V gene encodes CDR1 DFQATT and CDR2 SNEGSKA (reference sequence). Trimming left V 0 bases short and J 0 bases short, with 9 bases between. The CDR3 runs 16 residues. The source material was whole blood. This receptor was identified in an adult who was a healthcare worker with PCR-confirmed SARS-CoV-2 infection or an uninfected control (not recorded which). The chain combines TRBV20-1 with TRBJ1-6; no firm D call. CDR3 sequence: CSARDWSSSYNSPLHF. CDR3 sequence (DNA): TGCAGTGCTAGAGATTGGTCGAGCTCCTATAATTCACCCCTCCACTTT.